This T cell receptor (beta chain) emerged from a study of blood T cell repertoires in COVID-19. The overall study: PBMCs, B-cell-depleted T cells, or T cells were the source of the cDNA or gDNA that made up the material.

This table comes from immunoSEQ multiplex PCR, and its TCRdb copy is limited to in-frame clones, with some not included. The sample has tens of thousands of clones; 81% are singletons. The CDR3 has 12 amino acids. CDR1 and CDR2 (germline): LNHDA, SQIVND (reference sequence). V dropped 10 bases and J dropped 0 bases, with 9 bases sitting between them. The Seattle site enrolled patients during active infection and followed them longitudinally. V is TRBV19 and J is TRBJ2-5; D call uncertain. Sequenced sample: peripheral blood. This clonotype was obtained from a woman older than 75 with COVID-19, enrolled during active disease. CDR3 bases: TGTGCCACCTCCGAGTACCAAGAGACCCAGTACTTC. Translating it yields CATSEYQETQYF.